This paragraph covers one T cell receptor (beta chain) sequence. The antigen remains unidentified. This sample was taken from a study of T-cell memory formation after mild COVID-19. UMIs and sample barcodes were carried by the TCR alpha and TCR beta cDNA libraries that 5'RACE produced using constant-segment primers. A single record per CDR3 protein comes from TCRdb applying MiXCR to the 5' RACE reads. The sample has approximately 400,000 distinct CDR3 sequences, about 20% seen once. The V gene's germline CDR1 is SGHVS and CDR2 FNYEAQ. The CDR3 is made up of 15 amino acids. Trimming took off 6 bases at V and 1 base at J, with 13 bases between the two ends. Findings of the study overall: Later expanders leaned CD4+, whereas clones that contracted between day 15 and 85 were balanced CD4/CD8. For contracting clones, CD4+ ones sat mainly in CM and EM, CD8+ in EMRA. Several responding clones turned up in pre-infection memory, indicating that cross-reactive memory may have taken part.

The genes are TRBV7-6 and TRBJ2-1; no definite D call. This receptor was identified in a man between 18 and 29 years old who had mild COVID-19 (a few samples of this study predate the infection). Cell type and time point are not known. The sequenced sample was PBMCs or a T cell subset sorted from them (not recorded which). The CDR3 DNA reads as TGTGCCAGCAGTTCTAGGCCTGGATCCTACAATGAGCAGTTCTTC. Amino acid sequence: CASSSRPGSYNEQFF.